This T cell receptor beta chain was sequenced in a study of monozygotic twins with inflammatory bowel disease. Reprocessing the 5' RACE reads, TCRdb reports a single entry for every CDR3 protein and omits DNA. This sample carries 80,000 or so distinct CDR3 sequences, with approximately 7.4% going to the ten biggest clones. The CDR3 extends over 11 amino acids. This receptor was taken from a human donor with ulcerative colitis or Crohn's disease, or a healthy co-twin of an affected twin (not recorded which). Material for sequencing was blood. V and J are TRBV21-1 and TRBJ2-5. TRBV21-1 is annotated as a pseudogene. CDR3 amino acids: CATRSKETQYF.